This TCR beta chain originates from a study of T-cell reconstitution after alpha-beta-depleted transplantation in children. Study-level results: The authors attributed T-cell counts and diversity one year after transplant mostly to newly produced T cells. Elevated TCRbeta diversity at day 60 was traced, in some patients, to surviving recipient T cells and thymic progenitors.

Construction of the TCRbeta library involved unique molecular identifiers. TCRdb reanalysed the PCR reads using MiXCR and keeps one entry per CDR3 protein. The profile shows about 830,000 distinct CDR3 sequences, less than 20% of them singletons. The table lists this clonotype with many counts. What it recognizes is unknown. At one of its ends the junction is not consistent with the germline gene, which may arise from a read error. The germline gives CDR1 MNHEY, CDR2 SVGAGI. This CDR3 contains 10 residues. The chain is built from TRBV6-5 and TRBJ2-5; D might be TRBD1 (5 bases). This clonotype originated in a male patient between 10 and 17 years old who had a stem cell transplant for acute lymphoblastic leukemia, so the T cells may come from the graft donor. This specimen consisted of PBMCs, mostly from graft donor cells, obtained 360 days after TCRalphabeta/CD19-depleted stem cell transplant. CDR3 coding DNA: TGTGCCAGCGGACAAGGGACCCAGTACTTC. This codes for CASGQGTQYF.